This T cell receptor (beta chain) appears in the sequencing data of a study of identical twins. Germline V gene sequence: CDR1 SGHRS, CDR2 YFSETQ. Trimming removed 2 bases at V and 3 bases at J, with 9 bases between. The CDR3 sequence is 14 residues long. A universal primer binding site was introduced by template switching. The final cDNA contained unique molecular identifiers. A single record per CDR3 protein comes from TCRdb applying MiXCR to the 5' RACE reads. Here the sample spans under 250,000 distinct CDR3 sequences, 10% to 15% being singletons. In addition, the sample was reused for a study of yellow fever vaccine responses in identical twins.

This TCR came from a woman younger than 30 in good health. Source material: memory (CD45RO+) T cells sorted from blood. This chain connects TRBV5-1 to TRBJ2-4; TRBD1 or TRBD2 may be the D gene (5 bases each). CDR3 sequence reads: CASSFMGDKNIQYF. In nucleotides, the CDR3 is TGCGCCAGCAGCTTTATGGGGGACAAAAACATTCAGTACTTC.